The T cell receptor (beta chain) described here comes from a study of blood T cell repertoires in COVID-19. Across the whole study: In each case, the material was cDNA or gDNA derived from T cells, B-cell-depleted T cells, or PBMCs.

Germline assignment: CDR1 SNHLY and CDR2 FYNNEI. Trimming cost V 3 bases and J 5 bases; bases outside gene matches: 9. The CDR3 extends over 17 amino acids. How the authors handled the data: Cell counts per sample came from amplifying reference gene primers. Method: immunoSEQ multiplex PCR; TCRdb's copy keeps in-frame clones and lacks some. V and J calls and clone size are copied from that table; D and trimming were computed from the DNA. The sample contains about 26,000 clones, approximately 81% of which appear only once. The J gene is TRBJ2-3, the V gene TRBV2, with TRBD2 identical over 12 bases. This clonotype was sampled from a human donor in a cohort sampled during active COVID-19. The source material was peripheral blood. CDR3 DNA sequence: TGTGCCAGCAGTGATGCTCTAGCGGGAGGGTGGCAAGATACGCAGTATTTT. Encoded protein: CASSDALAGGWQDTQYF.